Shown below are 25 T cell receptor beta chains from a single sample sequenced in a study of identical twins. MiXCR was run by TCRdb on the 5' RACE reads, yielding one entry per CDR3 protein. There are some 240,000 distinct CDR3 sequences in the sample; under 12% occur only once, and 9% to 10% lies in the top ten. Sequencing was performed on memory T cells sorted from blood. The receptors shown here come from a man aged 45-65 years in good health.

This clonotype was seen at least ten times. The CDR3 sequence is CASSYSSGGPGETQYF. In DNA, the CDR3 is TGTGCCAGCAGTTACTCTAGCGGGGGGCCCGGAGAGACCCAGTACTTC. The chain uses TRBV6-5 and TRBJ2-5; 10 positions agree with TRBD2. CDR1 is MNHEY and CDR2 is SVGAGI in the germline V gene. With V trimmed by 0 bases and J by 4 bases, 5 bases remained unmatched. This CDR3 contains 16 residues.

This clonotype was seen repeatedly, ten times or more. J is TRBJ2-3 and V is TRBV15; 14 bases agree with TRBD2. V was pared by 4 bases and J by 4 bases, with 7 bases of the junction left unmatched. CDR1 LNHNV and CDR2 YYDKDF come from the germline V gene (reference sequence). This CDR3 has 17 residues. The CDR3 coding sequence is TGTGCCACCAGCAAGGGACTAGCGGGGGCCGGAGCAGATACGCAGTATTTT. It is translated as CATSKGLAGAGADTQYF.

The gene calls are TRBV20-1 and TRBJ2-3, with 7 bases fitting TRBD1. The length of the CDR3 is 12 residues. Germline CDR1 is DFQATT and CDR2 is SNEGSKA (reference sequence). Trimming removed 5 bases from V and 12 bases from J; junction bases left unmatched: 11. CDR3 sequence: CSALEDRAIQYF. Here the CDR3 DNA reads TGCAGTGCTCTTGAAGACAGGGCGATTCAGTATTTT.

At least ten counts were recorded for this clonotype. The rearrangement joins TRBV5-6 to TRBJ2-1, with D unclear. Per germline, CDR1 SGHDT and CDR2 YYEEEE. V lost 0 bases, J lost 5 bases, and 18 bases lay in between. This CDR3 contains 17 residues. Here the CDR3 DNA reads TGTGCCAGCAGCTTGGCAGTAAGTCTTCGGCAGGACAATGAGCAGTTCTTC. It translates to CASSLAVSLRQDNEQFF.

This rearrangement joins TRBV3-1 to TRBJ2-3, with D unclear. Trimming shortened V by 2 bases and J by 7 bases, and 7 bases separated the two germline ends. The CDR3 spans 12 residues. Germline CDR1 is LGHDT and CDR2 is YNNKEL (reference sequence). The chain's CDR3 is CASSQSENTQYF. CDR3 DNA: TGTGCCAGCAGCCAAAGTGAAAATACGCAGTATTTT.

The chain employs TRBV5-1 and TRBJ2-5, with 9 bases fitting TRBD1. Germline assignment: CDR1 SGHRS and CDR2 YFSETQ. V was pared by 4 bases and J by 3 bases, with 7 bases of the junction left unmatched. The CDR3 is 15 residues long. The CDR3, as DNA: TGCGCCAGCAGCGCGCTGACAGGGGGGGAAGAGACCCAGTACTTC. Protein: CASSALTGGEETQYF.

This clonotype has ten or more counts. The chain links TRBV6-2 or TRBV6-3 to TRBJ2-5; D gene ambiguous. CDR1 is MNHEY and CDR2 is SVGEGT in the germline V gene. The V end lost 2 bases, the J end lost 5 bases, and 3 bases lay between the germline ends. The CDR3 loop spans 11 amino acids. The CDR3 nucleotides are TGTGCCAGCAGTTACGATGAGACCCAGTACTTC. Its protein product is CASSYDETQYF.

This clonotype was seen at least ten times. In DNA, the CDR3 is TGCAGCGTTGAATTCGGACATTGGGGAGAGACCCAGTACTTC. Residues: CSVEFGHWGETQYF. V gene TRBV29-1 combines with J gene TRBJ2-5; D is perhaps TRBD1 (5 bases). CDR1 is SQVTM, CDR2 ANQGSEA, per germline. The length of the CDR3 is 14 residues. The V and J ends lost 2 bases and 4 bases respectively, with 14 bases between them.

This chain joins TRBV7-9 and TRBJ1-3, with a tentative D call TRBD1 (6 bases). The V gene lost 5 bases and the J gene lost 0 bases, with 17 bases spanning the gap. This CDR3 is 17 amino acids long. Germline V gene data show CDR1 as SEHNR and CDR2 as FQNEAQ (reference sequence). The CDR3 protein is CASSPSGGGLSGNTIYF. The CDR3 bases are TGTGCCAGCAGCCCATCGGGAGGGGGTCTCTCTGGAAACACCATATATTTT.

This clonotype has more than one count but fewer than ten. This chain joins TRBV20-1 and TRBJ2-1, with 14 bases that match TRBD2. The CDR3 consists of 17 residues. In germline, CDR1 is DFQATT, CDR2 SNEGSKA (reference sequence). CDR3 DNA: TGCAGCGTTATCGGGACTAGCGGGAGTAGATCCTACAATGAGCAGTTCTTC. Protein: CSVIGTSGSRSYNEQFF.

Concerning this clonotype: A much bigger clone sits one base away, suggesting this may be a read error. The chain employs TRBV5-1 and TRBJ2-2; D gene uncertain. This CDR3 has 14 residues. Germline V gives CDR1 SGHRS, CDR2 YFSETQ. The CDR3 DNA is TGCGCCTGCAGCTTACGAACGAACACCGGGGAGCTGTTTTTT. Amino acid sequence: CACSLRTNTGELFF.

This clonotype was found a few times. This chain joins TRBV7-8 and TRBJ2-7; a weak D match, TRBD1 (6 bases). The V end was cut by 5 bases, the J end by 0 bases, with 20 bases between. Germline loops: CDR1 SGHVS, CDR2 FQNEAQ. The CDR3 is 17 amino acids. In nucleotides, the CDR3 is TGTGCCAGCAGCCCTACCCGAGGCAGGGGAAGCTCCTACGAGCAGTACTTC. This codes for CASSPTRGRGSSYEQYF.

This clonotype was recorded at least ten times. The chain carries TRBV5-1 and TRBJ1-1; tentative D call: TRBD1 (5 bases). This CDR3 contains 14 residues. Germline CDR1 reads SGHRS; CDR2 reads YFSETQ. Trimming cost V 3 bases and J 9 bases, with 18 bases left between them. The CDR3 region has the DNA TGCGCCAGCAGCTATGGAAGGGGAACGGGAAAAGCTTTCTTT. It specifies CASSYGRGTGKAFF. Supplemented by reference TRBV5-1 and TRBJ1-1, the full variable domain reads KAGVTQTPRYLIKTRGQQVTLSCSPISGHRSVSWYQQTPGQGLQFLFEYFSETQRNKGNFPGRFSGRQFSNSRSEMNVSTLELGDSALYLCASSYGRGTGKAFFGQGTRLTVV.

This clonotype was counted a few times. The CDR3 DNA reads TGCGCCAGCAGCCCCCCAGGGGTTGGCTACACCTTC. Its translation is CASSPPGVGYTF. J is TRBJ1-2 and V is TRBV4-1, with D possibly matching TRBD1 (6 bases). Deletions cut 4 bases from V and 7 bases from J, with 10 bases between. CDR1 MGHRA and CDR2 YSYEKL come from the germline V gene. CDR3 size: 12 residues.

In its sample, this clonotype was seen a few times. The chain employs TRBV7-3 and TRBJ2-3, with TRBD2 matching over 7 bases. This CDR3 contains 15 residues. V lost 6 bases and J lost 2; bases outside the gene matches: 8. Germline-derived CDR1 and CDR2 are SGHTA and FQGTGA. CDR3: CASSASSGLTDTQYF. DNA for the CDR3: TGTGCCAGCAGTGCCTCTAGCGGACTCACAGATACGCAGTATTTT.

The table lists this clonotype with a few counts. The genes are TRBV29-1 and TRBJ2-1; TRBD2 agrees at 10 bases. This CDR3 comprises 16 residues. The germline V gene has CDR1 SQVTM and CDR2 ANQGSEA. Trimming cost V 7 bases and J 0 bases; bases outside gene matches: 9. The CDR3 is CSGHTSGISSYNEQFF. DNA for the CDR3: TGCAGCGGGCACACTAGCGGGATTAGCTCCTACAATGAGCAGTTCTTC.

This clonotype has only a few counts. CDR3 residues: CASSLNFWDTYNEQFF. The CDR3, as DNA: TGTGCCAGCAGTCTAAACTTCTGGGACACCTACAATGAGCAGTTCTTC. The chain couples TRBV27 to TRBJ2-1, with D perhaps TRBD1 (6 bases). This CDR3 has 16 residues. In germline, CDR1 is MNHEY, CDR2 SMNVEV (reference sequence). V lost 5 bases and J 2 bases, leaving 16 bases between the germline ends.

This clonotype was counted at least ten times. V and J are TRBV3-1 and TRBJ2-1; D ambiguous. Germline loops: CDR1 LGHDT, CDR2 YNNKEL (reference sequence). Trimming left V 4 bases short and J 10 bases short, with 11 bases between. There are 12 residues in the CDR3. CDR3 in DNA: TGTGCCAGCAGCCTCCAGGTCACCGAGCAGTTCTTC. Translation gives CASSLQVTEQFF.

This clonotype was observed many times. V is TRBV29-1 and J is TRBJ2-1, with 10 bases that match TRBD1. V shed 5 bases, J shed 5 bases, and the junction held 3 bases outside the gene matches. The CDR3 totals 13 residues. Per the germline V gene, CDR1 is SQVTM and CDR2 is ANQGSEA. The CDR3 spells CSVRTGGNNEQFF. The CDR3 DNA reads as TGCAGCGTTCGGACAGGGGGTAACAATGAGCAGTTCTTC.

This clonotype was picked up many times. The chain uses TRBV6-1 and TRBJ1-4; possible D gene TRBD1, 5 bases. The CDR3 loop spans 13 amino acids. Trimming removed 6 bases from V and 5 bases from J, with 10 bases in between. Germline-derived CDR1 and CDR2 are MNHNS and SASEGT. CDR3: CASSRRQNEKLFF. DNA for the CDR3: TGTGCCAGCAGCCGAAGACAGAATGAAAAACTGTTTTTT.

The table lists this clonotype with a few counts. CDR3 residues: CASTQADRVTDTQYF. DNA of the CDR3: TGTGCCAGCACCCAGGCTGACAGGGTCACAGATACGCAGTATTTT. The J gene is TRBJ2-3, the V gene TRBV4-2; 7 bases are a match to TRBD1. Trimming took 7 bases from V and 2 from J; bases not matched to a gene: 9. This CDR3 is built from 15 residues. Germline loops: CDR1 LGHNA, CDR2 YNFKEQ.

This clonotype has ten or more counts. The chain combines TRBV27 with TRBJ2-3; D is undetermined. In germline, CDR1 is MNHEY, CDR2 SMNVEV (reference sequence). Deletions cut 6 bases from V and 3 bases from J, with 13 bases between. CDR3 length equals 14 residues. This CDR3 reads CASRKTRRTDTQYF. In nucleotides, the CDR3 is TGTGCCAGCAGAAAGACAAGACGGACAGATACGCAGTATTTT.

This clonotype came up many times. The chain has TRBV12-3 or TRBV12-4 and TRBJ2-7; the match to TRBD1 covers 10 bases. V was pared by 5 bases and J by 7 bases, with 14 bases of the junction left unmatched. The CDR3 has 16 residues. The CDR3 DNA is TGTGCCAGCAGTAACGGTTGGACAGGGGGGCAGGATGAGCAGTACTTC. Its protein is CASSNGWTGGQDEQYF.

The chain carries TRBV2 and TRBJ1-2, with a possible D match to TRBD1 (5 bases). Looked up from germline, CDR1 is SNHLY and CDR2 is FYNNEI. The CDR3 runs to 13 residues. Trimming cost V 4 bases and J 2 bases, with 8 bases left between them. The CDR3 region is CASSGQLNYGYTF. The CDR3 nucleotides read TGTGCCAGCAGTGGACAGTTGAACTATGGCTACACCTTC.

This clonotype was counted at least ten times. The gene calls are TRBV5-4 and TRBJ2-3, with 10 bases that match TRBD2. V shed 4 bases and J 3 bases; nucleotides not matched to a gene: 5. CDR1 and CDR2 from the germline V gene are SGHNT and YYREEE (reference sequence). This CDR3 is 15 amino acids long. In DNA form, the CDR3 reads TGTGCCAGCAGCCCCCCTAGCGGGAGTACAGATACGCAGTATTTT. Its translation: CASSPPSGSTDTQYF.